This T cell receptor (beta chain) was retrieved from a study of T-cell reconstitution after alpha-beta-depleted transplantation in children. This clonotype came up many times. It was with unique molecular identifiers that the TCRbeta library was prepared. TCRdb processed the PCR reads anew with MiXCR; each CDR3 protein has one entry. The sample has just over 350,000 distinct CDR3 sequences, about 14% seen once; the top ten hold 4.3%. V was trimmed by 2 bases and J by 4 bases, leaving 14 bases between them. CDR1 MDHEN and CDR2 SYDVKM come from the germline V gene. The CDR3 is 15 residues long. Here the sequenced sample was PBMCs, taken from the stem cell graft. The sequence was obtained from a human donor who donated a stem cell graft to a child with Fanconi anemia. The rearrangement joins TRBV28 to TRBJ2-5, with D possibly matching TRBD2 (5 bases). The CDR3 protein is CASSLTRGGGETQYF. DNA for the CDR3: TGTGCCAGCAGTTTAACCCGGGGTGGCGGAGAGACCCAGTACTTC. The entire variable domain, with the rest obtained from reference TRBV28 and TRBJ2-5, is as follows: DVKVTQSSRYLVKRTGEKVFLECVQDMDHENMFWYRQDPGLGLRLIYFSYDVKMKEKGDIPEGYSVSREKKERFSLILESASTNQTSMYLCASSLTRGGGETQYFGPGTRLLVL.